A single TCR beta chain is shown here with its context. Antigen specificity is unknown. The data originate from a study of cytomegalovirus exposure and HLA in healthy donors. The study's findings and limits: The study listed around 150 cytomegalovirus-associated TCR beta chains. Further analysis was carried out later, and it showed several of the most significant clusters appearing linked to common viral pathogens. Across all donors, roughly uniform sequencing depth was an assumption of the presence/absence analyses. Per published accounts, TCR beta sequences correctly predicted the HLA-A and HLA-B alleles of most subjects.

The CDR3 is 15 residues long. Germline V CDR1 and CDR2: SGHDN, FVKESK. Germline trimming cut 2 bases from V and 6 bases from J; bases unmatched to any gene: 7. A multiplex PCR was run with 60 Vbeta primers and 13 Jbeta primers. Here immunoSEQ multiplex PCR was the method, and the copy in TCRdb shows in-frame clones only, minus some. Of about 180,000 clones in the sample, 81% were seen once. What was sequenced was PBMCs. This clonotype originated in a woman aged 18 to 35 in good health and CMV-seropositive. This rearrangement joins TRBV14 to TRBJ2-4, with 7 bases fitting TRBD2. CDR3 nucleotides: TGTGCCAGCAGCCAAACCGCGGGGGTGGGAAACATTCAGTACTTC. This encodes CASSQTAGVGNIQYF.